The 18 T cell receptor beta chains reported below all come from one sample, sequenced in a study of blood T cell repertoires in COVID-19 (dated by TCRdb to the early 2020s). Library method: the immunoSEQ multiplex PCR assay. In TCRdb, the immuneACCESS table is reduced to in-frame sequences with V and J assigned. These tables do not hold every clone; where another copy was compared, an unresolved V gene accounts for under half, and the others remain unexplained. In this sample the table shows a few hundred thousand clones, around nine tenths of which occur a single time. Approximately 6.2% of the sample goes to the ten largest clones. Sequencing used peripheral blood. These receptors were collected from a man in his fifties or sixties who had recovered from COVID-19.

This clone was detected once. The gene calls are TRBV10-3 and TRBJ2-7, with D possibly TRBD1 on 5 matching bases. Trimming stripped 6 bases from V and 3 bases from J, with 12 bases between. Germline V lookup: CDR1 ENHRY, CDR2 SYGVKD. This CDR3 comprises 13 residues. This CDR3 is CAISRQPFYEQYF. The CDR3 DNA follows: TGTGCCATCAGCCGACAGCCTTTCTACGAGCAGTACTTC.

A word on this clone: This sample also contains other DNA sequences that code for the same CDR3. The rearrangement links TRBV30 to TRBJ2-6; 7 bases line up with TRBD2. Germline V gene data show CDR1 as GTSNPN and CDR2 as SVGIG (reference sequence). The CDR3 is 15 residues long. The trim removed 1 base at V and 1 base at J, leaving 1 base unmatched. The CDR3 coding sequence is TGTGCCTGGAGTGGGGGGGGTTCTGGGGCCAACGTCCTGACTTTC. Translating gives CAWSGGGSGANVLTF.

J is TRBJ2-1 and V is TRBV9; 7 bases match TRBD2. The germline V gene has CDR1 SGDLS and CDR2 YYNGEE. CDR3 size: 15 residues. Trimming cost V 4 bases and J 5 bases; bases outside gene matches: 9. The CDR3: CASSIPGTTHNEQFF. The CDR3 region has the DNA TGTGCCAGCAGCATCCCCGGGACTACCCACAATGAGCAGTTCTTC.

DNA for the CDR3: TGTGCCACCAGCAGGAGAGACAGGGGTTTGGACGAAAAACTGTTTTTT. It translates to CATSRRDRGLDEKLFF. V is TRBV15 and J is TRBJ1-4, with 8 bases matching TRBD1. Germline CDR1 and CDR2: LNHNV and YYDKDF (reference sequence). This CDR3 contains 16 residues. V was pared by 3 bases and J by 8 bases, with 11 bases of the junction left unmatched.

For the CDR3, the DNA is TGTGCCAGCAGCGATGGGACTAGCGGGAGAAAGGGCAATGAGCAGTTCTTC. This sequence encodes CASSDGTSGRKGNEQFF. V usage is TRBV6-2 or TRBV6-3 and J usage is TRBJ2-1; 14 positions match TRBD2. CDR1 and CDR2 (germline): MNHEY, SVGEGT. V trimming: 6 bases; J trimming: 6 bases; junction bases outside the gene matches: 10. The CDR3 has 17 residues.

This sequence joins TRBV5-5 and TRBJ1-2; TRBD1 matches at 7 bases. J was trimmed by 3 bases and V by 5 bases; bases with no gene match: 7. Germline V gene data show CDR1 as SGHKS and CDR2 as YYEKEE (reference sequence). CDR3 size: 14 residues. CDR3 bases: TGTGCCAGCAGTGTGGCAGGGGGAGACTATGGCTACACCTTC. Its protein is CASSVAGGDYGYTF.

This rearrangement joins TRBV30 to TRBJ1-4; 7 bases agree with TRBD1. The germline gives CDR1 GTSNPN, CDR2 SVGIG (reference sequence). This CDR3 region has 13 residues. V shed 4 bases and J 6 bases; nucleotides not matched to a gene: 5. CDR3 residues: CAWTDRPDEKLFF. CDR3 DNA sequence: TGTGCCTGGACGGACAGGCCCGATGAAAAACTGTTTTTT.

This sequence joins TRBV27 and TRBJ1-2, with 9 bases lining up with TRBD1. V was clipped by 9 bases and J by 8 bases; unmatched bases: 16. The germline CDR1 and CDR2 sequences are MNHEY and SMNVEV (reference sequence). The CDR3 has 15 residues. The CDR3 sequence is CARASPGQGRGGYTF. The CDR3 DNA follows: TGTGCCAGAGCCTCGCCGGGACAGGGAAGGGGCGGCTACACCTTC.

This chain joins TRBV30 and TRBJ1-1; the D is unclear. Trimming left V 1 base short and J 0 bases short, with 15 bases between. There are 16 residues in the CDR3. Germline CDR1 reads GTSNPN; CDR2 reads SVGIG (reference sequence). For the CDR3, the DNA is TGTGCCTGGAGTGCACCCCCGCGAGGCATGAACACTGAAGCTTTCTTT. Amino acid sequence: CAWSAPPRGMNTEAFF.

The chain is built from TRBV29-1 and TRBJ2-7; D might be TRBD2 (6 bases). V lost 6 bases, J lost 3 bases, and 12 bases lay in between. The germline V gene has CDR1 SQVTM and CDR2 ANQGSEA. This CDR3 is built from 12 residues. The CDR3 loop reads CSVGDGSYEQYF. The DNA of the CDR3 is TGCAGCGTCGGAGACGGGAGCTACGAGCAGTACTTC.

The chain couples TRBV6-4 to TRBJ2-3; D possibly corresponds to TRBD2 (6 bases). The CDR3 spans 13 residues. Germline CDR1 is MRHNA and CDR2 is SNTAGT. V was shortened by 6 bases and J by 2 bases, with 9 bases between the two germline ends. Here the CDR3 DNA reads TGTGCCAGCAGGCGCGGGGCCACAGATACGCAGTATTTT. This codes for CASRRGATDTQYF.

The DNA of the CDR3 is TGTGCCAGCAACGTCGGGACAGCCGGTGGCTACACCTTC. This translates into CASNVGTAGGYTF. The chain employs TRBV6-5 and TRBJ1-2; TRBD1 aligns across 7 bases. CDR1 is MNHEY, CDR2 SVGAGI, per germline. This CDR3 has 13 residues. J was trimmed by 7 bases and V by 7 bases; bases with no gene match: 9.

The rearrangement links TRBV5-8 to TRBJ1-5; D possibly corresponds to TRBD1 (5 bases). This CDR3 spans 16 amino acids. CDR1 is SGHTS, CDR2 YDEGEE, per germline. V lost 1 base to trimming and J lost 1 base, with 12 bases between them. This CDR3 is CASSLKGLGSNQPQHF. In DNA form, the CDR3 reads TGTGCCAGCAGCTTGAAGGGGCTCGGGAGCAATCAGCCCCAGCATTTT.

The chain carries TRBV7-9 and TRBJ1-4, with a weak D call TRBD1 (6 bases). Trimming left V 2 bases short and J 5 bases short, with 9 bases between. Germline V gene lookup returns CDR1 SEHNR and CDR2 FQNEAQ (reference sequence). This CDR3 region has 14 residues. The CDR3 DNA follows: TGTGCCAGCAGCTTAAGGACAGTAAATGAAAAACTGTTTTTT. Its protein is CASSLRTVNEKLFF.

The rearrangement links TRBV6-2 or TRBV6-3 to TRBJ2-5, with a weak D call TRBD2 (5 bases). Germline V gene data show CDR1 as MNHEY and CDR2 as SVGEGT. Trimming shortened V by 2 bases and J by 7 bases, and 14 bases separated the two germline ends. The CDR3 runs 14 residues. Here the CDR3 reads CASSYETTPRTQYF. CDR3 DNA: TGTGCCAGCAGTTACGAGACTACCCCGAGGACCCAGTACTTC.

The rearrangement links TRBV5-1 to TRBJ2-2, with D possibly TRBD1 on 5 matching bases. Germline V gene sequence: CDR1 SGHRS, CDR2 YFSETQ. The CDR3 loop spans 18 amino acids. The ends were cut back, 4 bases at V and 1 base at J, with 20 bases in the middle. CDR3 nucleotide sequence: TGCGCCAGCAGCCTAACAGGAAACCCTTCGATGAACACCGGGGAGCTGTTTTTT. It is translated as CASSLTGNPSMNTGELFF.

This sequence joins TRBV5-1 and TRBJ1-1; 7 bases match TRBD1. CDR3 length: 17 amino acids. Germline CDR1 and CDR2: SGHRS and YFSETQ. After removal of 0 bases from V and 0 bases from J, the junction contained 8 bases not matched to a gene. Here the CDR3 reads CASSLGVGGAMNTEAFF. CDR3 coding DNA: TGCGCCAGCAGCTTGGGGGTAGGGGGCGCGATGAACACTGAAGCTTTCTTT.

The chain recombines TRBV27 with TRBJ2-6; maybe TRBD2 (5 bases). Germline-derived CDR1 and CDR2 are MNHEY and SMNVEV (reference sequence). Trimming cost V 4 bases and J 1 base, with 14 bases left between them. The length of the CDR3 is 17 residues. Written as DNA, the CDR3 is TGTGCCAGCAGTTCGTGGAGGTCCTCGTCTGGGGCCAACGTCCTGACTTTC. Translating it yields CASSSWRSSSGANVLTF.